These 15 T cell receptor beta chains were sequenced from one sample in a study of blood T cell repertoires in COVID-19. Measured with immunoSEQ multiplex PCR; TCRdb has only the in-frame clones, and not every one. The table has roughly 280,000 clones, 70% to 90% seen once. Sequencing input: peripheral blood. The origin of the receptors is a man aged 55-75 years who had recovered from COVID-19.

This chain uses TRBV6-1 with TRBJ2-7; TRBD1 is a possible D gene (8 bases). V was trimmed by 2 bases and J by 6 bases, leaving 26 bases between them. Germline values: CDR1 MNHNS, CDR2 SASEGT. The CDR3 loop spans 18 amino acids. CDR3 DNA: TGTGCCAGCAGTGAACGCGCTTTAGGTTGGACAGGGAGGGTCGAGCAGTACTTC. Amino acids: CASSERALGWTGRVEQYF.

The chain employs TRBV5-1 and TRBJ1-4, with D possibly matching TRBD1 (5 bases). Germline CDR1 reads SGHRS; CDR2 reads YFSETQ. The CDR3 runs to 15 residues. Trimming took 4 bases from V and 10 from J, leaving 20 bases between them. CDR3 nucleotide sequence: TGCGCCAGCAGCCCTGTGTCAGGGAGGGATCGAAAACTGTTTTTT. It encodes CASSPVSGRDRKLFF. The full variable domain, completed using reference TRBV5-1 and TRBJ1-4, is KAGVTQTPRYLIKTRGQQVTLSCSPISGHRSVSWYQQTPGQGLQFLFEYFSETQRNKGNFPGRFSGRQFSNSRSEMNVSTLELGDSALYLCASSPVSGRDRKLFFGSGTQLSVL.

CDR3 region: CAISGTSGGARETQYF. The CDR3 DNA sequence: TGTGCCATCAGTGGGACTAGCGGGGGGGCACGGGAGACCCAGTACTTC. The chain joins TRBV10-3 to TRBJ2-5; 15 bases match TRBD2. Germline CDR1 reads ENHRY; CDR2 reads SYGVKD. The junction had 5 bases not matched to a gene; V was cut back by 4 bases and J by 5 bases. CDR3 length: 16 amino acids.

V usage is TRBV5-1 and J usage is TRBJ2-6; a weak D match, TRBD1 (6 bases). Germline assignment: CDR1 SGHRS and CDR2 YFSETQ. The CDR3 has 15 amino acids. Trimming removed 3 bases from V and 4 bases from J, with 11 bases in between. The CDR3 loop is CASSYSGQGANVLTF. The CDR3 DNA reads TGCGCCAGCAGCTACTCTGGACAGGGGGCCAACGTCCTGACTTTC.

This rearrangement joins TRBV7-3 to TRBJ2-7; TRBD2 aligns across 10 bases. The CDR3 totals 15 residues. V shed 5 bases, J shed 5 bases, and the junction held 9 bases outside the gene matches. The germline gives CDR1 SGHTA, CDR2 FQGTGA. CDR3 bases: TGTGCCAGCAGCCGCTACGGGCTAGCGGGGGACGAGCAGTACTTC. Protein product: CASSRYGLAGDEQYF.

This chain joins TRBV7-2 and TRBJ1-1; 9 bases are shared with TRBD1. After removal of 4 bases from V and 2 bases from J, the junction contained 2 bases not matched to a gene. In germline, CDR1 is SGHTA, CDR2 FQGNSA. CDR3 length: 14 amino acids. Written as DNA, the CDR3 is TGTGCCAGCAGCTGGGGACAGGGAAACACTGAAGCTTTCTTT. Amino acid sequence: CASSWGQGNTEAFF.

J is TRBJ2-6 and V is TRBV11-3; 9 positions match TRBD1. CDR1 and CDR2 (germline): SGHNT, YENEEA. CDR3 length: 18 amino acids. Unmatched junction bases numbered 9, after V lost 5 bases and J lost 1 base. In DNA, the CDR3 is TGTGCCAGCAGCCAGGGACAGGGTTCTCCTTCTGGGGCCAACGTCCTGACTTTC. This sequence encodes CASSQGQGSPSGANVLTF.

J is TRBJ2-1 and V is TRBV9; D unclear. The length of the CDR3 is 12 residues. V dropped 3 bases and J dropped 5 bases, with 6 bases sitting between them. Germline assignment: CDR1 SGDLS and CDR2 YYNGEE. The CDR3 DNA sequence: TGTGCCAGCAGCGCCCCCGACAATGAGCAGTTCTTC. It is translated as CASSAPDNEQFF.

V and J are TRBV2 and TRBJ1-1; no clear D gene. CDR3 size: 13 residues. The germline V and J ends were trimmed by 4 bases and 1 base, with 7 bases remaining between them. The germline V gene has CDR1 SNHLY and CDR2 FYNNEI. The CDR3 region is CASSVQRNTEAFF. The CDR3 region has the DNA TGTGCCAGCAGTGTACAGAGGAACACTGAAGCTTTCTTT.

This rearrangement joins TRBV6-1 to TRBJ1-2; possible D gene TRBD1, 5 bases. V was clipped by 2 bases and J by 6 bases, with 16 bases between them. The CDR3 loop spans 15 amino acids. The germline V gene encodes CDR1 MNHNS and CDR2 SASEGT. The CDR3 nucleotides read TGTGCCAGCAGTGAATTGGGCAGGGTATCGGATGGCTACACCTTC. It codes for CASSELGRVSDGYTF.

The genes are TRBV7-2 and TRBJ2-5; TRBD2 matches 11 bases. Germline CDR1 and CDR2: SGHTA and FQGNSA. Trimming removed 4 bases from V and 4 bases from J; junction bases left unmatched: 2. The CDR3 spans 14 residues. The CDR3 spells CASSYGTSGETQYF. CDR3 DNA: TGTGCCAGCAGCTATGGGACTAGCGGAGAGACCCAGTACTTC.

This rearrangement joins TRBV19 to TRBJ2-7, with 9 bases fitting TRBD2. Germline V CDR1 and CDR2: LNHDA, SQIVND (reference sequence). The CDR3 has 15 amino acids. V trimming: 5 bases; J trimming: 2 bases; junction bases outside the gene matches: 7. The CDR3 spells CASSPASGNPYEQYF. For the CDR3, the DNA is TGTGCCAGTAGTCCCGCTAGCGGGAACCCCTACGAGCAGTACTTC.

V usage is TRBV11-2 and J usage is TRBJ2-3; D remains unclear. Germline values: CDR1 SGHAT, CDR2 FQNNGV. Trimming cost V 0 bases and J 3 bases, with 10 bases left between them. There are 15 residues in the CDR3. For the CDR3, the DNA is TGTGCCAGCAGCTTAGAGTGGGCTCGGACAGATACGCAGTATTTT. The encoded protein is CASSLEWARTDTQYF.

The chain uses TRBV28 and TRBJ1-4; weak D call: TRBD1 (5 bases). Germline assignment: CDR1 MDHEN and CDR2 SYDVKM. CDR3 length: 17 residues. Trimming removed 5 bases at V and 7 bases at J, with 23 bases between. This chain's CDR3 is CASSLYAFGGDVEKLFF. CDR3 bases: TGTGCCAGCAGTCTCTACGCCTTTGGGGGGGATGTTGAAAAACTGTTTTTT.

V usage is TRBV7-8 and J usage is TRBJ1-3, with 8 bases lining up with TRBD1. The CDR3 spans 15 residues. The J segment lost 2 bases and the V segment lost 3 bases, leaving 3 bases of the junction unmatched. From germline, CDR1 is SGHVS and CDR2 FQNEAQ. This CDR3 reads CASSFGQGAGNTIYF. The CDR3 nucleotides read TGTGCCAGCAGCTTCGGACAGGGAGCTGGAAACACCATATATTTT.